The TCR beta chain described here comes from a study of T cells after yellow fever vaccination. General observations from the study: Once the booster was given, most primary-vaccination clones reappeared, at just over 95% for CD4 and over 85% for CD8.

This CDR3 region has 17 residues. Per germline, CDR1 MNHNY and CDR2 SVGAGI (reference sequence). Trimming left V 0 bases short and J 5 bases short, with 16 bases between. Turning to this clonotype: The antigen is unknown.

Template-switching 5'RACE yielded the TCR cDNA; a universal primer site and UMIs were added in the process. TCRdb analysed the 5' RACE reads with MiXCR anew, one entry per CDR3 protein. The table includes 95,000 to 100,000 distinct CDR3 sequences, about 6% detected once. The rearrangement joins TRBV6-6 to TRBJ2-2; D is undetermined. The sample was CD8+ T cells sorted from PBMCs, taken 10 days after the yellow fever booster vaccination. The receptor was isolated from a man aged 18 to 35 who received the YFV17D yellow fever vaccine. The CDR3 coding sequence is TGTGCCAGCAGTTACTCGGGTCTCTCGACGTGGACCGGGGAGCTGTTTTTT. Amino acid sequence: CASSYSGLSTWTGELFF.